Listed here are 15 T cell receptor beta chains from one sample, sequenced in a study of shared T cell receptors in the human thymus. TCRdb's copy holds only in-frame clones and misses some; the assay was immunoSEQ multiplex PCR. Among 550,000 to 800,000 clones listed, 80% to 90% were seen once. This sample was shared with a second study, whose subject was human thymus T cells.

Specimen: thymocytes. Every receptor here comes from a girl in the first two years of life with a congenital heart defect.

V is TRBV4-1 and J is TRBJ1-6; weak D call: TRBD1 (5 bases). Germline V gene data show CDR1 as MGHRA and CDR2 as YSYEKL. V was trimmed by 7 bases and J by 6 bases, leaving 25 bases between them. CDR3 size: 18 residues. CDR3 bases: TGCGCCAGCACCGCGACCGACAGCTTGGCAAACTCTAATTCACCCCTCCACTTT. Translated, it gives CASTATDSLANSNSPLHF.

The chain combines TRBV28 with TRBJ1-5; D gene ambiguous. Deletions cut 6 bases from V and 0 bases from J, with 18 bases between. There are 17 residues in the CDR3. Germline V gives CDR1 MDHEN, CDR2 SYDVKM. CDR3 region: CASRPPRGPFSNQPQHF. Here the CDR3 DNA reads TGTGCCAGCAGACCGCCGCGAGGGCCCTTTAGCAATCAGCCCCAGCATTTT. Full variable domain (rest looked up from reference TRBV28 and TRBJ1-5): DVKVTQSSRYLVKRTGEKVFLECVQDMDHENMFWYRQDPGLGLRLIYFSYDVKMKEKGDIPEGYSVSREKKERFSLILESASTNQTSMYLCASRPPRGPFSNQPQHFGDGTRLSIL.

The J gene is TRBJ2-7, the V gene TRBV4-1, with D possibly matching TRBD1 (6 bases). Germline assignment: CDR1 MGHRA and CDR2 YSYEKL. The CDR3 is 17 residues long. The V gene lost 3 bases and the J gene lost 2 bases, with 20 bases spanning the gap. The CDR3 bases are TGCGCCAGCAGCCACTTCCACTTTACAGGGAAAACCTACGAGCAGTACTTC. It encodes CASSHFHFTGKTYEQYF.

With respect to this clone: This sample also contains other DNA sequences that code for the same CDR3. V and J are TRBV11-2 and TRBJ1-5; a weak D match, TRBD1 (5 bases). The germline CDR1 and CDR2 sequences are SGHAT and FQNNGV. This CDR3 is built from 14 residues. The ends were cut back, 6 bases at V and 4 bases at J, with 13 bases in the middle. CDR3 residues: CASSSGGGNQPQHF. CDR3 sequence (DNA): TGTGCCAGCAGTTCGGGGGGAGGTAATCAGCCCCAGCATTTT.

The J gene is TRBJ1-1, the V gene TRBV19; D is undetermined. V was shortened by 0 bases and J by 3 bases, with 20 bases between the two germline ends. The CDR3 covers 18 residues. Germline CDR1 LNHDA, CDR2 SQIVND (reference sequence). For the CDR3, the DNA is TGTGCCAGTAGTATAGATCAATACAGAAAAGCCAAGGACACTGAAGCTTTCTTT. Protein sequence: CASSIDQYRKAKDTEAFF. The full variable domain, in which reference TRBV19 and TRBJ1-1 provide the parts outside the CDR3, is DGGITQSPKYLFRKEGQNVTLSCEQNLNHDAMYWYRQDPGQGLRLIYYSQIVNDFQKGDIAEGYSVSREKKESFPLTVTSAQKNPTAFYLCASSIDQYRKAKDTEAFFGQGTRLTVV.

The chain recombines TRBV12-5 with TRBJ2-2; TRBD1 aligns across 8 bases. Germline V CDR1 and CDR2: LGHNT, FRNRAP. This CDR3 is 20 amino acids long. The V segment lost 1 base and the J segment 4 bases; nucleotides outside the gene matches: 17. The CDR3 here is CASGLEGLWTGYNVTGELFF. CDR3 coding DNA: TGTGCTAGTGGTTTGGAGGGACTCTGGACAGGGTATAATGTCACCGGGGAGCTGTTTTTT.

The rearrangement uses TRBV29-1 and TRBJ2-3; TRBD2 matches 7 bases. The CDR3 has 17 amino acids. V was clipped by 1 base and J by 2 bases; unmatched bases: 12. Germline V lookup: CDR1 SQVTM, CDR2 ANQGSEA. As DNA, the CDR3 is TGCAGCGTTGAAGTCTTGGAACGGCGGGGGATCACAGATACGCAGTATTTT. This encodes CSVEVLERRGITDTQYF.

This chain connects TRBV4-1 to TRBJ2-1; 13 bases are a match to TRBD2. Germline V gives CDR1 MGHRA, CDR2 YSYEKL. Trimming took 1 base from V and 7 from J; bases not matched to a gene: 13. This CDR3 is built from 19 residues. CDR3 DNA: TGCGCCAGCAGCCAAGGCAGTACTAGCGGGGGGGCAGGATGGAATGAGCAGTTCTTC. It yields the protein CASSQGSTSGGAGWNEQFF.

The V gene is TRBV4-2, the J gene TRBJ1-2, with TRBD1 matching over 11 bases. Per the germline V gene, CDR1 is LGHNA and CDR2 is YNFKEQ. The CDR3 extends over 15 amino acids. V dropped 2 bases and J dropped 4; count of bases not matched to a gene: 3. The CDR3 nucleotides are TGTGCCAGCAGCCAATGGACAGGGGGCCTCTATGGCTACACCTTC. Amino acids: CASSQWTGGLYGYTF.

This clone came up once. This chain uses TRBV11-2 with TRBJ2-7; a possible D gene is TRBD1 (5 bases). CDR3 size: 14 residues. Between the trimmed V and J ends, which lost 6 bases and 3 bases, there was a span of 15 bases. Germline lookup yields CDR1 SGHAT and CDR2 FQNNGV. CDR3 sequence reads: CASRRSTGNYEQYF. The CDR3 region has the DNA TGTGCCAGCAGAAGATCAACAGGAAACTACGAGCAGTACTTC. The full variable domain, with the rest looked up from reference TRBV11-2 and TRBJ2-7, is EAGVAQSPRYKIIEKRQSVAFWCNPISGHATLYWYQQILGQGPKLLIQFQNNGVVDDSQLPKDRFSAERLKGVDSTLKIQPAKLEDSAVYLCASRRSTGNYEQYFGPGTRLTVT.

The chain has TRBV14 and TRBJ1-2; 9 bases fit TRBD1. Trimming took 4 bases from V and 6 from J; bases not matched to a gene: 6. The CDR3 loop spans 14 amino acids. Germline assignment: CDR1 SGHDN and CDR2 FVKESK. The CDR3 bases are TGTGCCAGCAGCCGGCGGACAGGGGCTCATGGCTACACCTTC. This gives the protein CASSRRTGAHGYTF.

The chain recombines TRBV5-1 with TRBJ1-4, with D unresolved. The CDR3 consists of 17 residues. The V end lost 0 bases, the J end lost 0 bases, and 12 bases lay between the germline ends. CDR1 is SGHRS and CDR2 is YFSETQ in the germline V gene. The CDR3 loop reads CASSLDSGNATNEKLFF. CDR3 coding DNA: TGCGCCAGCAGCTTGGACAGCGGTAATGCAACTAATGAAAAACTGTTTTTT.

The chain carries TRBV19 and TRBJ1-1; perhaps TRBD1 as D (6 bases). The CDR3 extends over 13 amino acids. Looked up from germline, CDR1 is LNHDA and CDR2 is SQIVND (reference sequence). V lost 7 bases to trimming and J lost 8 bases, with 17 bases between them. The CDR3 spells CASTSTGRTEAFF. The CDR3 nucleotides read TGTGCCAGTACCTCGACAGGAAGGACAGAAGCTTTCTTT.

The chain links TRBV20-1 to TRBJ1-2; D uncertain. The CDR3 runs to 11 residues. Germline V gene data show CDR1 as DFQATT and CDR2 as SNEGSKA (reference sequence). The CDR3 DNA sequence: TGCAGGCCTCCCCCCGGGGATGGCTACACCTTC. Translation gives CRPPPGDGYTF.

The V gene is TRBV9, the J gene TRBJ1-1; 9 nucleotides line up with TRBD1. The trim removed 4 bases at V and 1 base at J, leaving 5 bases unmatched. This CDR3 comprises 15 residues. Germline assignment: CDR1 SGDLS and CDR2 YYNGEE. DNA for the CDR3: TGTGCCAGCAGCAAGCGGACAGGGGCGAACACTGAAGCTTTCTTT. The encoded protein is CASSKRTGANTEAFF. Based on the CDR3 plus reference TRBV9 and TRBJ1-1, the full variable domain is DSGVTQTPKHLITATGQRVTLRCSPRSGDLSVYWYQQSLDQGLQFLIQYYNGEERAKGNILERFSAQQFPDLHSELNLSSLELGDSALYFCASSKRTGANTEAFFGQGTRLTVV.